What follows are 9 T cell receptor beta chains derived from one specimen sequenced in a study of blood T cell repertoires in COVID-19. Only in-frame clones appear in the TCRdb table, and some are missing; sequencing was by immunoSEQ multiplex PCR. This table has tens of thousands of clones, about 91% appearing once. Specimen: peripheral blood. The receptors shown here come from a human donor with active COVID-19. The donor label of this sample is uncertain.

The CDR3 loop is CASSLSGSSYEQYF. CDR3 sequence (DNA): TGTGCCAGCAGTTTGAGCGGAAGCTCCTACGAGCAGTACTTC. V gene TRBV27 combines with J gene TRBJ2-7; possible D gene TRBD2, 5 bases. The CDR3 length is 14 residues. The V gene lost 3 bases and the J gene lost 0 bases, with 9 bases spanning the gap. CDR1 and CDR2 (germline): MNHEY, SMNVEV (reference sequence).

The chain recombines TRBV9 with TRBJ2-1; TRBD2 is a possible D gene (5 bases). This CDR3 is 15 amino acids long. Trimming removed 2 bases from V and 5 bases from J, with 14 bases in between. Germline-derived CDR1 and CDR2 are SGDLS and YYNGEE. The CDR3 region has the DNA TGTGCCAGCAGCGTGGGCGGACTCAAAAACAATGAGCAGTTCTTC. Encoded protein: CASSVGGLKNNEQFF.

V usage is TRBV18 and J usage is TRBJ1-4; D unresolved. CDR1 KGHSH and CDR2 LQKENI come from the germline V gene. V dropped 2 bases and J dropped 0 bases, with 7 bases sitting between them. The CDR3 length is 15 residues. The CDR3 nucleotides read TGTGCCAGCTCACCAAGACATGCAACTAATGAAAAACTGTTTTTT. Translation gives CASSPRHATNEKLFF.

The sample holds one count of this clone. The chain couples TRBV27 to TRBJ2-7; TRBD1 matches 8 bases. This CDR3 region has 15 residues. CDR1 is MNHEY, CDR2 SMNVEV, per germline (reference sequence). Germline trimming cut 5 bases from V and 2 bases from J; bases unmatched to any gene: 8. DNA of the CDR3: TGTGCCAGCAGTAATACCGGGACAGGTACCTACGAGCAGTACTTC. It is translated as CASSNTGTGTYEQYF.

CDR3 sequence (DNA): TGCGCCAGCAGCTTGTCCGCGGAGAGCTCCTACAATGAGCAGTTCTTC. This sequence encodes CASSLSAESSYNEQFF. The chain has TRBV5-1 and TRBJ2-1; D uncertain. Germline V gene sequence: CDR1 SGHRS, CDR2 YFSETQ. The CDR3 runs to 16 residues. V was clipped by 1 base and J by 0 bases, with 11 bases between them.

This chain connects TRBV4-3 to TRBJ2-2; 7 nucleotides match TRBD2. CDR3 length equals 18 residues. The germline V gene encodes CDR1 LGHNA and CDR2 YSLEER. Trimming removed 0 bases from V and 4 bases from J; junction bases left unmatched: 11. This CDR3 reads CASSQEGWGRATTGELFF. In DNA form, the CDR3 reads TGCGCCAGCAGCCAAGAGGGTTGGGGGAGGGCCACCACCGGGGAGCTGTTTTTT.

The V and J genes are TRBV6-2 or TRBV6-3 and TRBJ2-2, with D perhaps TRBD1 (5 bases). The CDR3 is 16 amino acids. Germline V gene sequence: CDR1 MNHEY, CDR2 SVGEGT. Trimming left V 6 bases short and J 1 base short, with 15 bases between. The CDR3 is CASSRTGTRNTGELFF. DNA of the CDR3: TGTGCCAGCAGCCGTACAGGCACTCGGAACACCGGGGAGCTGTTTTTT.

The chain recombines TRBV7-6 with TRBJ2-1; 11 bases align to TRBD2. J lost 5 bases, V lost 5 bases, and 5 bases had no gene match. The germline V gene has CDR1 SGHVS and CDR2 FNYEAQ. The CDR3 totals 15 residues. CDR3 protein: CASSPPGLADNEQFF. The CDR3 nucleotides are TGTGCCAGCAGCCCTCCGGGACTAGCGGACAATGAGCAGTTCTTC.

The rearrangement uses TRBV9 and TRBJ1-1; the D gene is possibly TRBD1 (5 bases). Germline assignment: CDR1 SGDLS and CDR2 YYNGEE. V dropped 3 bases and J dropped 6 bases, with 15 bases sitting between them. CDR3 length: 14 amino acids. CDR3 region: CASSAGHTGAEAFF. DNA of the CDR3: TGTGCCAGCAGCGCCGGACATACGGGCGCTGAAGCTTTCTTT. Based on the CDR3 plus reference TRBV9 and TRBJ1-1, the full variable domain is DSGVTQTPKHLITATGQRVTLRCSPRSGDLSVYWYQQSLDQGLQFLIQYYNGEERAKGNILERFSAQQFPDLHSELNLSSLELGDSALYFCASSAGHTGAEAFFGQGTRLTVV.